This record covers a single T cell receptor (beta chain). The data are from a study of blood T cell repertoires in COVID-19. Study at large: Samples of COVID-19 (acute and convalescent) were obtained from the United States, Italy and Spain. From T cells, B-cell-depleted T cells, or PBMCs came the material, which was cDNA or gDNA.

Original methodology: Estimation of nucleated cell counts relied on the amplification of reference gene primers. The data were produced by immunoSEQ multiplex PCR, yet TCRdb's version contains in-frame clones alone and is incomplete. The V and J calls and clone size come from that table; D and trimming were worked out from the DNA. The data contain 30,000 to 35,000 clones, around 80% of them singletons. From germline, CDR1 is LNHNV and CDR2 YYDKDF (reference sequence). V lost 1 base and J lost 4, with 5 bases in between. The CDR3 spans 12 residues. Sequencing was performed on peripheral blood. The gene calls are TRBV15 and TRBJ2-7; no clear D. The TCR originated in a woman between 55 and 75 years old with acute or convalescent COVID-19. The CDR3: CATSRGSYEQYF. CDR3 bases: TGTGCCACCAGCAGAGGCAGTTACGAGCAGTACTTC. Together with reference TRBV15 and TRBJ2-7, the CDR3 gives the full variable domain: DAMVIQNPRYQVTQFGKPVTLSCSQTLNHNVMYWYQQKSSQAPKLLFHYYDKDFNNEADTPDNFQSRRPNTSFCFLDIRSPGLGDTAMYLCATSRGSYEQYFGPGTRLTVT.